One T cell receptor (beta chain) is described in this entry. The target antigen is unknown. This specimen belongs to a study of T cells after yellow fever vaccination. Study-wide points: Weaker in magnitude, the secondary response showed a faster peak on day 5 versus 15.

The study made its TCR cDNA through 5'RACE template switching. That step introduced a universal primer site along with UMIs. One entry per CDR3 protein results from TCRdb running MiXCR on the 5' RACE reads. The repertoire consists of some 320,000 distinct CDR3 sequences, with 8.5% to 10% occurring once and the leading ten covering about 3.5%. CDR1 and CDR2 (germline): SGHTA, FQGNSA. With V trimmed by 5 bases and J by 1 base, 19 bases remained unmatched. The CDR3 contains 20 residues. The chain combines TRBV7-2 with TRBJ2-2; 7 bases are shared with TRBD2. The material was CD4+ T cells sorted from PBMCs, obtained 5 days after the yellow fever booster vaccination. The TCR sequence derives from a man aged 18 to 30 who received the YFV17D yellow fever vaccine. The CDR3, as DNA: TGTGCCAGCAGCCAAACTCGAGGGCTAGCGGAGGCCCTGAACACCGGGGAGCTGTTTTTT. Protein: CASSQTRGLAEALNTGELFF.